Shown below are 13 T cell receptor beta chains from a single sample sequenced in a study of identical twins. TCRdb re-analysed the 5' RACE reads in MiXCR, keeping a single row per CDR3 protein. The sample yields a few hundred thousand distinct CDR3 sequences, 9% to 10% seen once. Material: naive T cells sorted from blood. The source is a woman between 45 and 60 years old in good health.

Only a few counts were recorded for this clonotype. The chain couples TRBV7-9 to TRBJ2-2; TRBD1 matches 9 bases. Germline values: CDR1 SEHNR, CDR2 FQNEAQ (reference sequence). The CDR3 totals 16 residues. Trimming cost V 3 bases and J 5 bases; bases outside gene matches: 7. CDR3 coding DNA: TGTGCCAGCAGCTTTACAGGGGGCGCCGGGACCGGGGAGCTGTTTTTT. Residues: CASSFTGGAGTGELFF.

This clonotype was seen a handful of times. This rearrangement joins TRBV12-3 or TRBV12-4 to TRBJ2-1; TRBD1 aligns across 9 bases. The junction had 7 bases not matched to a gene; V was cut back by 7 bases and J by 9 bases. This CDR3 comprises 13 residues. The DNA of the CDR3 is TGTGCCAGCAACCCCGGGACAGGGCCTGAGCAGTTCTTC. Amino acid sequence: CASNPGTGPEQFF.

This clonotype was observed a handful of times. V is TRBV6-6 and J is TRBJ2-6; D not certain. V shed 0 bases and J shed 1 base, with 7 bases lying between them. CDR3 size: 16 residues. The germline V gene has CDR1 MNHNY and CDR2 SVGAGI (reference sequence). CDR3 loop: CASSYSHQSGANVLTF. Written as DNA, the CDR3 is TGTGCCAGCAGTTACTCCCACCAATCTGGGGCCAACGTCCTGACTTTC.

The chain recombines TRBV5-1 with TRBJ1-6; possibly TRBD1 for D (5 bases). Germline V CDR1 and CDR2: SGHRS, YFSETQ. Trimming stripped 4 bases from V and 7 bases from J, with 12 bases between. This CDR3 is 14 amino acids long. DNA for the CDR3: TGCGCCAGCAGCCTCGACAGCTCCAATTCACCCCTCCACTTT. Translating gives CASSLDSSNSPLHF.

There are many counts of this clonotype. The J gene is TRBJ2-2, the V gene TRBV10-1; TRBD2 matches 11 bases. Unmatched junction bases numbered 4, after V lost 6 bases and J lost 1 base. This CDR3 comprises 16 residues. Germline lookup yields CDR1 WNHNN and CDR2 SYGVQD (reference sequence). The DNA of the CDR3 is TGCGCCAGCAGCCTTGGGACTAGCGGGAACACCGGGGAGCTGTTTTTT. This codes for CASSLGTSGNTGELFF.

This clonotype was seen only a few times. The chain uses TRBV20-1 and TRBJ2-3; 8 nucleotides line up with TRBD1. V dropped 6 bases and J dropped 6; count of bases not matched to a gene: 11. Germline CDR1 is DFQATT and CDR2 is SNEGSKA (reference sequence). The CDR3 has 14 residues. The CDR3, as DNA: TGCAGTGCCCGGAGGACAGGGAGATGGGATACGCAGTATTTT. It codes for CSARRTGRWDTQYF.

This clonotype has at least ten counts. The chain joins TRBV5-1 to TRBJ2-1; D perhaps matches TRBD2 (7 bases). This CDR3 has 13 amino acids. Trimming removed 1 base at V and 10 bases at J, with 12 bases between. CDR1 SGHRS and CDR2 YFSETQ come from the germline V gene. The CDR3 is CASSLSQGLEQFF. In DNA form, the CDR3 reads TGCGCCAGCAGCTTGTCACAGGGACTAGAGCAGTTCTTC.

In its sample, this clonotype was seen a few times. The chain joins TRBV20-1 to TRBJ2-7; TRBD1 or TRBD2 may be the D gene (5 bases each). CDR1 is DFQATT, CDR2 SNEGSKA, per germline (reference sequence). V lost 0 bases and J lost 3, with 12 bases in between. This CDR3 is 14 amino acids long. CDR3 loop: CSAREWGLGYEQYF. The DNA for the CDR3 is TGCAGTGCTAGAGAGTGGGGGTTAGGCTACGAGCAGTACTTC.

V gene TRBV27 combines with J gene TRBJ2-1; no reliable D call. The V end lost 3 bases, the J end lost 4 bases, and 10 bases lay between the germline ends. This CDR3 region has 14 residues. Germline V gene data show CDR1 as MNHEY and CDR2 as SMNVEV (reference sequence). The CDR3 is CASSFVGPYNEQFF. The CDR3 nucleotides read TGTGCCAGCAGTTTCGTCGGACCTTACAATGAGCAGTTCTTC.

As for this clonotype: A read error may explain this, as a much larger clone is one base away. The chain recombines TRBV6-4 with TRBJ2-3, with 8 positions matching TRBD1. Germline lookup yields CDR1 MRHNA and CDR2 SNTAGT. This CDR3 region has 15 residues. In nucleotides, the CDR3 is TGTACCAGCAGTGACGGGCCAGGGGGCGCAGATACGCAGTATTTT. Translation: CTSSDGPGGADTQYF.

This clonotype was seen a handful of times. This chain connects TRBV5-5 to TRBJ2-5; D perhaps matches TRBD2 (6 bases). This CDR3 is 16 amino acids long. The V end was cut by 0 bases, the J end by 0 bases, with 12 bases between. The V gene's germline CDR1 is SGHKS and CDR2 YYEKEE (reference sequence). CDR3: CASSLGSGLYQETQYF. The CDR3 bases are TGTGCCAGCAGCTTGGGGAGCGGGCTGTACCAAGAGACCCAGTACTTC.

This chain uses TRBV20-1 with TRBJ2-1; D is uncertain. Germline CDR1 is DFQATT and CDR2 is SNEGSKA (reference sequence). V lost 6 bases to trimming and J lost 5 bases, with 14 bases between them. This CDR3 has 13 residues. Here the CDR3 DNA reads TGCAGTGCCCAGACGGCCCGAGACAATGAGCAGTTCTTC. Protein sequence: CSAQTARDNEQFF.

This sequence joins TRBV15 and TRBJ2-5, with D perhaps TRBD1 (6 bases). The CDR3 spans 17 residues. V was clipped by 2 bases and J by 5 bases, with 21 bases between them. Germline V gives CDR1 LNHNV, CDR2 YYDKDF (reference sequence). Here the CDR3 reads CATSRLIPGVDLETQYF. The CDR3 DNA reads TGTGCCACCAGCAGATTAATCCCAGGGGTCGATTTGGAGACCCAGTACTTC.